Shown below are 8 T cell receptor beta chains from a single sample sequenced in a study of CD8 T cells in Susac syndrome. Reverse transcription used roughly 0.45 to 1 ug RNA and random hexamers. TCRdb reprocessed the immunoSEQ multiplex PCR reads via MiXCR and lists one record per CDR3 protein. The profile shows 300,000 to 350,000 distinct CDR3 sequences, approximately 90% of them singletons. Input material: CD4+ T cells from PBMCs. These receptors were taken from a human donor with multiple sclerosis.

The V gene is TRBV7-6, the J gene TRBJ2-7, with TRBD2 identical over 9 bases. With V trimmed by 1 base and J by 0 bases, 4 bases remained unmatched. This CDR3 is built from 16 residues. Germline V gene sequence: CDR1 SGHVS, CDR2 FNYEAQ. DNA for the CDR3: TGTGCCAGCAGCTTAGGCCCTAGCGGGGACTCCTACGAGCAGTACTTC. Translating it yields CASSLGPSGDSYEQYF.

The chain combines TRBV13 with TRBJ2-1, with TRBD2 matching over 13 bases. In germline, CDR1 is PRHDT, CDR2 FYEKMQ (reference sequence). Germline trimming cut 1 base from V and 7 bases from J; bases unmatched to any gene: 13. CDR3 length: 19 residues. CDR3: CASSLVSRRTSGRGNEQFF. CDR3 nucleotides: TGTGCCAGCAGCTTAGTTTCAAGACGGACTAGCGGGAGAGGTAATGAGCAGTTCTTC.

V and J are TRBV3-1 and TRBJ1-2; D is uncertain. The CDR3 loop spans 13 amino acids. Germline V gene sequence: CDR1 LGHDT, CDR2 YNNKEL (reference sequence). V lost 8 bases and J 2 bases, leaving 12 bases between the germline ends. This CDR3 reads CASSTTANYGYTF. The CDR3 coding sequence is TGTGCCAGCTCGACTACGGCGAACTATGGCTACACCTTC.

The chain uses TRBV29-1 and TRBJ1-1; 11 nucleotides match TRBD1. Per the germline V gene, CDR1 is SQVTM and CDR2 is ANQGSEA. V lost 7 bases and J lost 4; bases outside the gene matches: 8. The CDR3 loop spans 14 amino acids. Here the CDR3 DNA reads TGCAGCGCGTGCGGGACAGGGGGGGTCACTGAAGCTTTCTTT. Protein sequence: CSACGTGGVTEAFF.

The CDR3 DNA reads TGTGCCAGCAGCTTAACCCCCCAGGGGGCGCGGGGCACTGAAGCTTTCTTT. Amino acid sequence: CASSLTPQGARGTEAFF. The rearrangement links TRBV7-6 to TRBJ1-1; 8 bases fit TRBD1. V lost 2 bases and J lost 4; bases outside the gene matches: 12. The CDR3 runs to 17 residues. CDR1 and CDR2 (germline): SGHVS, FNYEAQ.

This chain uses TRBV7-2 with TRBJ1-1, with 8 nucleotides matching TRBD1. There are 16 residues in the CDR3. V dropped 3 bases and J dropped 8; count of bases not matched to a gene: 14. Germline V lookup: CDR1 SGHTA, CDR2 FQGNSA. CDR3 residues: CASSFAPPRTGTEAFF. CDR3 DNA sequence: TGTGCCAGCAGCTTTGCCCCGCCGCGGACAGGGACCGAAGCTTTCTTT.

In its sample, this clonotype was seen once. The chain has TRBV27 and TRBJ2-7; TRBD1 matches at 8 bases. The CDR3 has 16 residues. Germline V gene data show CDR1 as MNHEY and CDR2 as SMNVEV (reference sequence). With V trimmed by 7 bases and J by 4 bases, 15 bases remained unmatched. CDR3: CASKGTGEKGRYEQYF. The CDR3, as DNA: TGTGCCAGCAAAGGGACAGGCGAAAAGGGCAGGTACGAGCAGTACTTC.

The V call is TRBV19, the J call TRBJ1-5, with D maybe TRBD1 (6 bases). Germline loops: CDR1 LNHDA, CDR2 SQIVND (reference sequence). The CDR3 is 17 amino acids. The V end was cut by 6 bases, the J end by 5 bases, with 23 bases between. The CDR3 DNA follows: TGTGCCAGTAGCGATGAGAGGGGGGGCAGGGGTGATCAGCCCCAGCATTTT. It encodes CASSDERGGRGDQPQHF. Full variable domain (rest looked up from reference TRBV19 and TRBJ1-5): DGGITQSPKYLFRKEGQNVTLSCEQNLNHDAMYWYRQDPGQGLRLIYYSQIVNDFQKGDIAEGYSVSREKKESFPLTVTSAQKNPTAFYLCASSDERGGRGDQPQHFGDGTRLSIL.